The 13 T cell receptor beta chains given below trace back to one sample, sequenced in a study of lung T cells in sarcoidosis with Löfgren's syndrome. One entry per CDR3 protein results from TCRdb running MiXCR on the reads. The sample contains roughly 3,200 distinct CDR3 sequences, around 17% of which appear only once. Sequenced sample: CD4+ T cells from bronchoalveolar lavage. These receptor sequences come from a human donor with sarcoidosis (Löfgren's syndrome or another form), or a control subject (not recorded which).

At least ten counts were recorded for this clonotype. CDR3 sequence (DNA): TGTGCCAGCTCAGCCCTGCCTAATCAGCCCCAGCATTTT. It codes for CASSALPNQPQHF. J is TRBJ1-5 and V is TRBV18; D is uncertain. CDR1 and CDR2 (germline): KGHSH, LQKENI. V dropped 5 bases and J dropped 4 bases, with 9 bases sitting between them. This CDR3 has 13 amino acids. Combining the CDR3 with reference TRBV18 and TRBJ1-5 gives the whole variable domain NAGVMQNPRHLVRRRGQEARLRCSPMKGHSHVYWYRQLPEEGLKFMVYLQKENIIDESGMPKERFSAEFPKEGPSILRIQQVVRGDSAAYFCASSALPNQPQHFGDGTRLSIL.

This clonotype is termed medium-sized (0.01 to 0.1%). The V call is TRBV18, the J call TRBJ1-5; TRBD1 agrees at 7 bases. The CDR3 contains 14 residues. With V trimmed by 3 bases and J by 5 bases, 4 bases remained unmatched. The germline gives CDR1 KGHSH, CDR2 LQKENI. The CDR3 spells CASSPQGGDQPQHF. The CDR3 DNA follows: TGTGCCAGCTCACCCCAGGGGGGGGATCAGCCCCAGCATTTT.

To note about this clonotype: It may be a read error: a sequence one base away is much more abundant. The rearrangement joins TRBV29-1 to TRBJ2-2; tentatively, D is TRBD1 (5 bases). Germline CDR1 and CDR2: SQVTM and ANQGSEA. The CDR3 spans 12 residues. The germline V and J ends were trimmed by 6 bases and 10 bases, with 15 bases remaining between them. Here the CDR3 DNA reads TGCAGCGTAGGACAAAGGGGCGTGGAGCTGTTTTTT. Translated: CSVGQRGVELFF.

This clonotype counts as medium-sized (0.01 to 0.1%). The chain recombines TRBV7-2 with TRBJ2-1; D possibly corresponds to TRBD2 (6 bases). V shed 0 bases and J shed 4 bases, with 7 bases lying between them. Germline V gene sequence: CDR1 SGHTA, CDR2 FQGNSA. This CDR3 contains 14 residues. CDR3 coding DNA: TGTGCCAGCAGCTTAGCGGGGGGATACAATGAGCAGTTCTTC. Amino acid sequence: CASSLAGGYNEQFF.

The chain couples TRBV7-2 to TRBJ2-7, with D possibly called TRBD1 or TRBD2 (5 bases each). Trimming left V 9 bases short and J 4 bases short, with 16 bases between. The germline CDR1 and CDR2 sequences are SGHTA and FQGNSA. The CDR3 length is 13 residues. The CDR3 loop is CARNLEGPYEQYV. CDR3 DNA: TGTGCCAGAAACTTAGAGGGGCCGTACGAGCAGTACGTC.

Sample share makes this clonotype medium-sized. CDR3 protein: CASSLAWADEAFF. The DNA of the CDR3 is TGTGCCAGCAGCTTAGCGTGGGCAGATGAAGCTTTCTTT. The chain combines TRBV7-2 with TRBJ1-1; D unclear. V shed 0 bases and J shed 7 bases, with 9 bases lying between them. The V gene's germline CDR1 is SGHTA and CDR2 FQGNSA. This CDR3 region has 13 residues.

The chain has TRBV7-3 and TRBJ2-5; D gene uncertain. The V end lost 1 base, the J end lost 7 bases, and 10 bases lay between the germline ends. The CDR3 length is 13 residues. CDR1 SGHTA and CDR2 FQGTGA come from the germline V gene. This CDR3 is CASSLSERRTQYF. CDR3 bases: TGTGCCAGCAGCTTAAGTGAAAGGAGGACCCAGTACTTC.

Many counts were recorded for this clonotype. This sequence joins TRBV25-1 and TRBJ1-2; D not certain. CDR1 and CDR2 (germline): MGHDK, SYGVNS. V shed 4 bases and J shed 4 bases, with 10 bases lying between them. The CDR3 runs 13 residues. The CDR3 sequence is CASSGGILYGYTF. The DNA for the CDR3 is TGTGCCAGCAGTGGCGGAATCCTCTATGGCTACACCTTC.

As concerns this clonotype: A much larger clone is a single base away; this may be a read error. Without the conserved terminal phenylalanine or tryptophan, this CDR3 likely stems from a read error. V usage is TRBV5-1 and J usage is TRBJ1-1; D might be TRBD1 (5 bases). V lost 3 bases, J lost 1 base, and 10 bases lay in between. Per germline, CDR1 SGHRS and CDR2 YFSETQ. The CDR3 is 14 amino acids. The CDR3: CASSSPQGNTEAFS. Here the CDR3 DNA reads TGCGCCAGCAGCTCACCTCAGGGGAACACTGAAGCTTTCTCT.

This clonotype was counted once. Since no conserved phenylalanine or tryptophan closes the CDR3, a read error is the likely cause. The limits of the CDR3 on the DNA are not certain, so only TCRdb's listed CDR3 is given. The chain couples TRBV6-9 to TRBJ1-2. Both ends counted, the CDR3 spans 12 residues. The germline gives CDR1 MNHGY, CDR2 SVAAGI. CDR3 residues: CASSFQEYGYAL.

This clonotype is labeled medium-sized. The gene calls are TRBV5-1 and TRBJ1-1; unclear D gene. Per the germline V gene, CDR1 is SGHRS and CDR2 is YFSETQ. Between the trimmed V and J ends, which lost 3 bases and 0 bases, there was a span of 6 bases. The CDR3 sequence is 13 residues long. The CDR3 DNA sequence: TGCGCCAGCAGCTCAACCATGAACACTGAAGCTTTCTTT. Translating gives CASSSTMNTEAFF.

This clonotype is deemed medium-sized (0.01 to 0.1%). J is TRBJ1-1 and V is TRBV6-1; TRBD1 matches 10 bases. Per the germline V gene, CDR1 is MNHNS and CDR2 is SASEGT. The CDR3 runs 14 residues. V trimming: 7 bases; J trimming: 0 bases; junction bases outside the gene matches: 2. The DNA for the CDR3 is TGTGCCAGCAAGGGGACAGGGGTGAACACTGAAGCTTTCTTT. This translates into CASKGTGVNTEAFF.

This clonotype was seen many times. A much larger clone lies a single base off, so this may be a read error. The J gene is TRBJ2-1, the V gene TRBV27; D is possibly TRBD2 (5 bases). Trimming left V 7 bases short and J 0 bases short, with 16 bases between. The CDR3 runs to 16 residues. The germline gives CDR1 MNHEY, CDR2 SMNVEV (reference sequence). CDR3 residues: CASNRWTSSSYNEQFF. For the CDR3, the DNA is TGTGCCAGCAATAGATGGACTTCTAGCTCCTACAATGAGCAGTTCTTC.